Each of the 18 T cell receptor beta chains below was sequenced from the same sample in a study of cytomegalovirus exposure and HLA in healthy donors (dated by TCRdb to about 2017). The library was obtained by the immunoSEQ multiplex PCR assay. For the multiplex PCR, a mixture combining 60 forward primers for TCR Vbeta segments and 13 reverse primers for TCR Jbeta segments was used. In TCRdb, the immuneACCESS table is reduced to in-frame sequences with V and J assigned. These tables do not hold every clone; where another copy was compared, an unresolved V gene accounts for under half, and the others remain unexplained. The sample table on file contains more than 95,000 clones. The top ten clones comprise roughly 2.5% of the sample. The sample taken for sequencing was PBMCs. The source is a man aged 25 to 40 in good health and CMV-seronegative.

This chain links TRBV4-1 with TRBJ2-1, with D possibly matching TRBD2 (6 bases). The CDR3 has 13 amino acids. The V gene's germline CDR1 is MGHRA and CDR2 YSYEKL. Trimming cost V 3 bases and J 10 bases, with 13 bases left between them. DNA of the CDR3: TGCGCCAGCAGCCAGTGGGACTGGGGAGAGCAGTTCTTC. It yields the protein CASSQWDWGEQFF.

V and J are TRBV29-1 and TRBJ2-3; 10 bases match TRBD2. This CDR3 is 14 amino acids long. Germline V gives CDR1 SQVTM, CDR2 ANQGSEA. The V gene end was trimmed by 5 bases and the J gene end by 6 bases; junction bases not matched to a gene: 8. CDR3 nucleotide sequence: TGCAGCGTTAGCGGGAGGGTATCCTCGGATACGCAGTATTTT. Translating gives CSVSGRVSSDTQYF.

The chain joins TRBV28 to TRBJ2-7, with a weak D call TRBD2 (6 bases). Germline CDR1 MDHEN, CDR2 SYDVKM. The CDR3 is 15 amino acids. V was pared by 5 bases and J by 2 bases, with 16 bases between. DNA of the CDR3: TGTGCCAGCAGTATCGAATCCGGGGGACCCTACGAGCAGTACTTC. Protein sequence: CASSIESGGPYEQYF.

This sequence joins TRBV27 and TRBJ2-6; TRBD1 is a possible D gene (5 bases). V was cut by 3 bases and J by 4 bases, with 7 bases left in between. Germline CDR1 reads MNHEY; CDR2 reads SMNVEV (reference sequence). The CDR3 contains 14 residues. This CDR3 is CASSLGLGANVLTF. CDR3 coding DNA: TGTGCCAGCAGTTTGGGGCTCGGGGCCAACGTCCTGACTTTC. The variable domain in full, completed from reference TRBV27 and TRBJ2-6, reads EAQVTQNPRYLITVTGKKLTVTCSQNMNHEYMSWYRQDPGLGLRQIYYSMNVEVTDKGDVPEGYKVSRKEKRNFPLILESPSPNQTSLYFCASSLGLGANVLTFGAGSRLTVL.

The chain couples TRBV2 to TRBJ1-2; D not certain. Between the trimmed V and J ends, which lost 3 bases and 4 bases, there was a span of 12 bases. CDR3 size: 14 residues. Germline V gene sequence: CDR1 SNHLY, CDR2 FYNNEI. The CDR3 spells CASSDGRGSYGYTF. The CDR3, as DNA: TGTGCCAGCAGTGACGGTCGGGGAAGCTATGGCTACACCTTC.

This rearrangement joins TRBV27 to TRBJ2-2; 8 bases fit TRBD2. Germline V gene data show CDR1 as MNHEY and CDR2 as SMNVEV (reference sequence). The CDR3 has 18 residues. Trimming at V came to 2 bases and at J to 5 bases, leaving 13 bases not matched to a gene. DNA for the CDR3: TGTGCCAGCAGTTTAACAACCTCAGCGGGAGAGGAGACCGGGGAGCTGTTTTTT. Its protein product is CASSLTTSAGEETGELFF.

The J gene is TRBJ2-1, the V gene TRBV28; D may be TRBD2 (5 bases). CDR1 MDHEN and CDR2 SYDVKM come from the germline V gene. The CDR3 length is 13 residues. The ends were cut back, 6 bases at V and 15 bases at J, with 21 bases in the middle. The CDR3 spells CASSSYGLPLPFF. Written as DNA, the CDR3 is TGTGCCAGCAGCTCGTATGGACTCCCGTTGCCGTTCTTC.

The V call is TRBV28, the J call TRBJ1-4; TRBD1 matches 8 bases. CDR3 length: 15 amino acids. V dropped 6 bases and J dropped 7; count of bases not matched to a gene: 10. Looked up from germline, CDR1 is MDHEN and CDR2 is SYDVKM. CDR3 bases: TGTGCCAGCAGCCTAGGACAGGGTTACTTTGAAAAACTGTTTTTT. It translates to CASSLGQGYFEKLFF.

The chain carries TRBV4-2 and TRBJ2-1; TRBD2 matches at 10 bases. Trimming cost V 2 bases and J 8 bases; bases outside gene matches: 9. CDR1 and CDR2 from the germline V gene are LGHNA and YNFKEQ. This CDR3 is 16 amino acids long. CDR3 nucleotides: TGTGCCAGCAGCCAAAGTCGGACTAGCGGAGACGATGAGCAGTTCTTC. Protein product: CASSQSRTSGDDEQFF.

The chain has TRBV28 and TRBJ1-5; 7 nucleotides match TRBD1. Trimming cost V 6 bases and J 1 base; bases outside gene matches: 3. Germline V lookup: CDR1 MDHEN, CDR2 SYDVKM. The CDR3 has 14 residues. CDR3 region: CASRPGGSNQPQHF. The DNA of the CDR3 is TGTGCCAGCAGACCAGGGGGAAGCAATCAGCCCCAGCATTTT.

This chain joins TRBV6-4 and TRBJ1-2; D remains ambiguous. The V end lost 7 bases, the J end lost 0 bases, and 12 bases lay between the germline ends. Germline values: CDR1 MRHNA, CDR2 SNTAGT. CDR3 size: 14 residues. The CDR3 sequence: CASTGISSNYGYTF. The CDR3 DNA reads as TGTGCCAGCACGGGGATCTCCTCTAACTATGGCTACACCTTC.

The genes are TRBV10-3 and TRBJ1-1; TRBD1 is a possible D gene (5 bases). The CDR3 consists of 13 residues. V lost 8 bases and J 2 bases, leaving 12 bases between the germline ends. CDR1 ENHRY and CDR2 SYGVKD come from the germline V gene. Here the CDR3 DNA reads TGTGCCATCTCCGTAGGGGTTAACACTGAAGCTTTCTTT. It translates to CAISVGVNTEAFF.

The CDR3 here is CASSSLGQGSYGYTF. CDR3 DNA sequence: TGTGCCAGCAGCTCGCTCGGACAGGGCTCCTATGGCTACACCTTC. The chain couples TRBV7-2 to TRBJ1-2; 8 bases map to TRBD1. CDR3 length: 15 residues. Unmatched junction bases numbered 8, after V lost 4 bases and J lost 4 bases. Germline CDR1 SGHTA, CDR2 FQGNSA.

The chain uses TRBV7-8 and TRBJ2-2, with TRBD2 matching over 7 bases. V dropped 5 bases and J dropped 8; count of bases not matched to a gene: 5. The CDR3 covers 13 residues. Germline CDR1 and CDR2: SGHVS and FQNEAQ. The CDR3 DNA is TGTGCCAGCAGCCCCCCGGGGGGTGGGGAGCTGTTTTTT. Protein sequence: CASSPPGGGELFF.

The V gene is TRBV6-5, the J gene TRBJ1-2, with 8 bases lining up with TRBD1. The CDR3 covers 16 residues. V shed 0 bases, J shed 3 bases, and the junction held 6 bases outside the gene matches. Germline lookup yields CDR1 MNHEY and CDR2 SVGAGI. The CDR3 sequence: CASSYSGTGEYYGYTF. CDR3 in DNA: TGTGCCAGCAGTTACTCGGGGACAGGAGAATACTATGGCTACACCTTC.

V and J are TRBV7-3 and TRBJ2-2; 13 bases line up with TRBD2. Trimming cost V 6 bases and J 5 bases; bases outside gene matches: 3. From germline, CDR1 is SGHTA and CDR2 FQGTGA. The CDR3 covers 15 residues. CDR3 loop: CASRRTSGRTGELFF. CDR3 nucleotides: TGTGCCAGCAGGCGGACTAGCGGGAGAACCGGGGAGCTGTTTTTT.

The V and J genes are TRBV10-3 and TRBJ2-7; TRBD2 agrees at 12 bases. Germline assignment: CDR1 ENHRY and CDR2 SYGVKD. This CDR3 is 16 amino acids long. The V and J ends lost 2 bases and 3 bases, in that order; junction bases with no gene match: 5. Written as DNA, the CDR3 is TGTGCCATCAGTGAGCAAGGACTAGCGGGGAACTACGAGCAGTACTTC. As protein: CAISEQGLAGNYEQYF.

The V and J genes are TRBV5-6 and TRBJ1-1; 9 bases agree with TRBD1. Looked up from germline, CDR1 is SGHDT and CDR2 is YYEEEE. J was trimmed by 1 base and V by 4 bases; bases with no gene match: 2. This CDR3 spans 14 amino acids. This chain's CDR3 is CASSVGQGNTEAFF. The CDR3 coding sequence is TGTGCCAGCAGCGTGGGACAGGGGAACACTGAAGCTTTCTTT.